The 2 T cell receptor beta chains below were found in one sample sequenced in a study of cytomegalovirus exposure and HLA in healthy donors. Both 60 Vbeta primers and 13 Jbeta primers went into the PCR. The data were produced by immunoSEQ multiplex PCR, yet TCRdb's version contains in-frame clones alone and is incomplete. This sample has about 150,000 clones; approximately 77% occur once, and the top ten carry over 1.1%. The sequencing input was PBMCs. All receptors derive from a man younger than 35 in good health and CMV-seronegative.

The V and J genes are TRBV25-1 and TRBJ2-2; 9 nucleotides line up with TRBD2. The CDR3 covers 16 residues. Germline V gives CDR1 MGHDK, CDR2 SYGVNS. Unmatched junction bases numbered 5, after V lost 4 bases and J lost 2 bases. CDR3 protein: CASSASGRHNTGELFF. The CDR3 DNA reads as TGTGCCAGCAGTGCCAGCGGGAGGCATAACACCGGGGAGCTGTTTTTT.

The V gene is TRBV7-9, the J gene TRBJ2-3, with TRBD2 matching 9 bases. With 7 bases clipped from V and 14 bases from J, the junction kept 10 bases outside the gene matches. CDR3 length equals 12 residues. The V gene's germline CDR1 is SEHNR and CDR2 FQNEAQ (reference sequence). The CDR3 DNA follows: TGTGCCAGCACCTCCCCAGCGGGAGGAGTGTATTTT. Protein product: CASTSPAGGVYF.